Listed below are T cell receptor beta chains from one sample, sequenced in a study of response to subunit inactivated influenza vaccine. TCRdb called the RT-PCR reads again in MiXCR, with one record for every CDR3 protein. The sample has approximately 290,000 distinct CDR3 sequences; about 20% are singletons. This specimen was PBMCs from blood, taken approximately 20 months after vaccination. Receptor source: a man in his fifties or sixties who received an inactivated influenza vaccine. CDR3s include the opening cysteine and the closing phenylalanine or tryptophan. Fields, in order: J gene, CDR3 length, clone size, V gene, D gene, CDR3 DNA, CDR3 protein. D genes are given only for firm matches. Only part of the rows carry a size: once, few, many, or a class if the clone is expanded.

>TRBJ2-1|12|few|TRBV9|-
TGTGCCAGCAGCCCAGACCGGGTTGAGCAGTTCTTC
CASSPDRVEQFF
>TRBJ1-2|15|once|TRBV2|-
TGTGCCAGCACCCGTTTTGAGGGAGGTTCGAGTGGCTACACCTTC
CASTRFEGGSSGYTF
>TRBJ1-5|15|once|TRBV5-1|TRBD1
TGCGCCAGCAGAGCGGGAACACAGGGGGAACAGCCCCAGCATTTT
CASRAGTQGEQPQHF
>TRBJ1-5|14|-|TRBV5-5|-
TGTGCCAGCAGCTTGGACAGACCCAATCAGCCCCAGCATTTT
CASSLDRPNQPQHF
>TRBJ2-1|18|many|TRBV29-1|-
TGCAGCGTTGAAGGATACCTCTGGGGGGAAAGCTCCTACAATGAGCAGTTCTTC
CSVEGYLWGESSYNEQFF
>TRBJ1-2|16|few|TRBV20-1|TRBD1
TGCAGTGCTAGGGGGGGACAGGGTAACCCCAACTATGGCTACACCTTC
CSARGGQGNPNYGYTF
>TRBJ2-7|19|-|TRBV28|TRBD1
TGTGCCAGCAGTTCCCTTATTACCCGTCCTACAGGGGTCTCCTACGAGCAGTACTTC
CASSSLITRPTGVSYEQYF
>TRBJ2-2|14|few|TRBV5-1|-
TGCGCCAGCAGGACCAGGGTAAACACCGGGGAGCTGTTTTTT
CASRTRVNTGELFF
>TRBJ1-2|11|many|TRBV20-1|-
TGCACCCTCGGCCATCCGGAGGGCTACACCTTC
CTLGHPEGYTF
>TRBJ1-1|14|few|TRBV23-1|-
TGCGCCAGCAGTCAGTGGGTCCTCTGGACTGAAGCTTTCTTT
CASSQWVLWTEAFF
>TRBJ2-7|11|-|TRBV3-1|-
TGTGCCAGCAGCCAAAGGGACGAGCAGTACTTC
CASSQRDEQYF
>TRBJ1-2|17|-|TRBV6-5|TRBD1
TGTGCCAGCAGTTACTCGCGAGGGGGCGAGATTAACTATGGCTACACCTTC
CASSYSRGGEINYGYTF
>TRBJ1-2|15|-|TRBV4-3|-
TGCGCCAGCAGCCAAGTCTTACAGGGTAACTATGGCTACACCTTC
CASSQVLQGNYGYTF
>TRBJ2-2|17|many|TRBV3-1|-
TGTGCCAGCAGCCAAACCCGTACTAGCACGGCCACCGGGGAGCTGTTTTTT
CASSQTRTSTATGELFF
>TRBJ1-5|12|-|TRBV6-1|-
TGTGCCAGCAGGTATATCAATCAGCCCCAGCATTTT
CASRYINQPQHF
>TRBJ1-2|13|-|TRBV15|-
TGTGCCACCAGCAGAGCGCCCGCGGGTGGCTACACCTTC
CATSRAPAGGYTF
>TRBJ1-2|13|many|TRBV29-1|-
TGCAGCGTTGAAGAACACAGCCGTCACGGCTACACCTTC
CSVEEHSRHGYTF
>TRBJ1-1|14|-|TRBV29-1|-
TGCAGCGTTTCGGGACTGGACTTGAACACTGAAGCTTTCTTT
CSVSGLDLNTEAFF
>TRBJ2-7|15|few|TRBV7-2|-
TGTGCCAGCAGCTTAGCCAACCTACCGCCATACGAGCAGTACTTC
CASSLANLPPYEQYF
>TRBJ1-1|14|-|TRBV5-1|-
TGCGCCAGCAGCTCGGGACGGACGAACACTGAAGCTTTCTTT
CASSSGRTNTEAFF
>TRBJ2-1|10|-|TRBV29-1|-
TGCAGCGTTGATGGGACCGAGCAGTTCTTC
CSVDGTEQFF
>TRBJ2-1|15|-|TRBV15|-
TGTGCCACCAGCAGAGATCGGGCACTAATCAATGAGCAGTTCTTC
CATSRDRALINEQFF
>TRBJ2-7|13|-|TRBV30|-
TGTGCCTGGAGTAAAGCTTCTCCCTACGAGCAGTACTTC
CAWSKASPYEQYF
>TRBJ1-5|14|-|TRBV29-1|-
TGCAGCGTTGGGCTGGGGATGAGCAATCAGCCCCAGCATTTT
CSVGLGMSNQPQHF
>TRBJ2-7|13|few|TRBV7-6|-
TGTGCCAGCAGCCCAGGTCCCGCCTACGAGCAGTACTTC
CASSPGPAYEQYF
>TRBJ2-2|14|once|TRBV7-2|-
TGTGCCAGCAGCTTAGCAGGGCGGATCGGGGAGCTGTTTTTT
CASSLAGRIGELFF
>TRBJ1-1|13|many|TRBV12-3/TRBV12-4|-
TGTGCCAGCAGCTTAAAGGGGAACACTGAAGCTTTCTTT
CASSLKGNTEAFF
>TRBJ2-3|15|few|TRBV11-2|TRBD2
TGTGCCAGCAGCTTTGGACTAGCCGGCACAGATACGCAGTATTTT
CASSFGLAGTDTQYF
>TRBJ2-1|15|-|TRBV9|-
TGTGCCAGCAGCGTAGGTCAGGGGCAATACAATGAGCAGTTCTTC
CASSVGQGQYNEQFF
>TRBJ2-3|16|few|TRBV18|TRBD1
TGTGCCAGCTCACCACCTGGGACAGGGATGGTAGATACGCAGTATTTT
CASSPPGTGMVDTQYF
>TRBJ1-2|12|few|TRBV7-8|-
TGTGCCAGCAGCAACCGGGACGATGGCTACACCTTC
CASSNRDDGYTF
>TRBJ2-1|16|-|TRBV6-5|-
TGTGCCAGCAGTAACTCACAGGGATCCAACTACAATGAGCAGTTCTTC
CASSNSQGSNYNEQFF
>TRBJ2-1|13|-|TRBV10-3|-
TGTGCCAGCACGGCGGATGTCTCCAATGAGCAGTTCTTC
CASTADVSNEQFF
>TRBJ1-5|16|few|TRBV21-1|-
TGTGCCAGCAGCAGGGGACAGGACTATAGCAATCAGCCCCAGCATTTT
CASSRGQDYSNQPQHF
>TRBJ2-3|15|-|TRBV12-3/TRBV12-4|TRBD2
TGTGCCAGCAGTTTACTAGCGGGACAGTCAGATACGCAGTATTTT
CASSLLAGQSDTQYF
>TRBJ1-2|16|few|TRBV7-2|-
TGTGCCAGCAGCCTCCAACGGGTGGTATCTAACTATGGCTACACCTTC
CASSLQRVVSNYGYTF
>TRBJ1-2|9|many|TRBV29-1|-
TGCAGCGTTCGAGAGGGCTACACCTTC
CSVREGYTF
>TRBJ2-5|14|-|TRBV12-3/TRBV12-4|-
TGTGCCAGCAGTTTAGTAGGGGAATGGGGGACCCAGTACTTC
CASSLVGEWGTQYF
>TRBJ1-5|13|-|TRBV12-3/TRBV12-4|-
TGTGCCAGCAGCCCGACAGAAAATCAGCCCCAGCATTTT
CASSPTENQPQHF
>TRBJ2-3|13|few|TRBV5-1|-
TGCGCCAGCCATACGGGACACACAGATACGCAGTATTTT
CASHTGHTDTQYF
>TRBJ2-2|20|-|TRBV6-2/TRBV6-3|-
-
CASSYSKAGKVTMTPGSCFF
>TRBJ2-1|16|few|TRBV7-9|TRBD2
TGTGCCAGCAGCTTAGTAGCGGGAGTAGCCTACAATGAGCAGTTCTTC
CASSLVAGVAYNEQFF
>TRBJ1-2|14|many|TRBV7-9|-
TGTGCCAGCAGCTTAGCTGGGGCTGGCTATGGCTACACCTTC
CASSLAGAGYGYTF
>TRBJ1-5|14|-|TRBV4-1|-
TGCGCCAGCAGGTCCCCCGGGAGCAATCAGCCCCAGCATTTT
CASRSPGSNQPQHF
>TRBJ1-4|13|-|TRBV5-4|-
TGTGCCAGCAGCGTGGGGTTGGATGAAAAACTGTTTTTT
CASSVGLDEKLFF
>TRBJ1-1|17|-|TRBV20-1|-
TGCAGTGCTAGAACCCCAGGACTTAACTCACGGAGCACTGAAGCTTTCTTT
CSARTPGLNSRSTEAFF
>TRBJ2-1|12|few|TRBV5-6|-
TGTGCCAGCAGCTCAAGGCAGGGATGGCGGTTCTTC
CASSSRQGWRFF
>TRBJ2-1|13|few|TRBV10-3|TRBD1
TGTGCCAGTTCCGGGACAGCGTACAATGAGCAGTTCTTC
CASSGTAYNEQFF
>TRBJ1-4|14|-|TRBV5-1|-
TGCGCCAGCAGTACAGGGCGTGCTAATGAAAAACTGTTTTTT
CASSTGRANEKLFF
>TRBJ1-2|14|few|TRBV29-1|-
TGCAGCGTTGTTTTGACAGGACGAAACTATGGCTACACCTTC
CSVVLTGRNYGYTF
>TRBJ1-6|15|-|TRBV6-1|TRBD1
TGTGCCAGCAACAAGACAGGGTCGGGGAGAAAACCCCTCCACTTT
CASNKTGSGRKPLHF
>TRBJ2-1|13|many|TRBV20-1|-
TGCAGTGCTCGCCCCACAGGGAACAATGAGCAGTTCTTC
CSARPTGNNEQFF
>TRBJ1-2|12|-|TRBV7-9|TRBD1
TGTGCCAGCAGTAAAGGACAGGATGGCTACACCTTC
CASSKGQDGYTF
>TRBJ1-1|19|-|TRBV12-3/TRBV12-4|-
TGTGCCAGCACCTACCCGGACCCGGACACGGGACGGATGAACACTGAAGCTTTCTTT
CASTYPDPDTGRMNTEAFF